Described below is a single T cell receptor (beta chain) sequence and its context. Germline lookup yields CDR1 SEHNR and CDR2 FQNEAQ (reference sequence). The CDR3 length is 16 residues. Germline trimming cut 2 bases from V and 8 bases from J; bases unmatched to any gene: 7. Sequencing was performed with immunoSEQ multiplex PCR; in TCRdb, only in-frame clones are kept and a portion is missing. The data show fewer than 85,000 clones, roughly 90% seen once. This specimen belongs to a study of T cell responses to AZD1222 COVID-19 vaccine. The chain employs TRBV7-9 and TRBJ2-1; 12 nucleotides align to TRBD2. This sequence was found in an adult in good health. Sequenced here: peripheral blood, sampled on day 0 of AZD1222 vaccination. The chain's CDR3 is CASSLPTSGSGYEQFF. The CDR3 DNA reads TGTGCCAGCAGCTTACCGACTAGCGGGAGTGGTTATGAGCAGTTCTTC.